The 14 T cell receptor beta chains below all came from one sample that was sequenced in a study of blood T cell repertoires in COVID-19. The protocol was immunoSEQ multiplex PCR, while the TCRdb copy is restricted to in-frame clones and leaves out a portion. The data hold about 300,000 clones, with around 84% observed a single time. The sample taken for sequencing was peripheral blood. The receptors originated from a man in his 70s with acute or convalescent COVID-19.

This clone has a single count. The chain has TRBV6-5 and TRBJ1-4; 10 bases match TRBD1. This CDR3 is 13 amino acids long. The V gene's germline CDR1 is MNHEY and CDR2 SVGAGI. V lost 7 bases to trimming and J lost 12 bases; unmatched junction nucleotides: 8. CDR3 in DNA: TGTGCCAGCAAACCGGGACAGGGGATGCAACTGTTTTTT. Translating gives CASKPGQGMQLFF.

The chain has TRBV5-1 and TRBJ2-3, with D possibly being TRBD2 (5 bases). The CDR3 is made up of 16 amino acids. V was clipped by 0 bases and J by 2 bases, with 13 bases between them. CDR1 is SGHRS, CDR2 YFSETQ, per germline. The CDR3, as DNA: TGCGCCAGCAGCTTGGACGAGGGAAGGTACACAGATACGCAGTATTTT. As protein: CASSLDEGRYTDTQYF.

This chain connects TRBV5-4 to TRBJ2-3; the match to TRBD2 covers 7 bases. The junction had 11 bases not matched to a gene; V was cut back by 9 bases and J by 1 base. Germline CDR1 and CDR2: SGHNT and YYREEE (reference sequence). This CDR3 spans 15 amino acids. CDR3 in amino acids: CATNGGRIGTDTQYF. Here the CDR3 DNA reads TGTGCCACCAACGGGGGGAGGATTGGCACAGATACGCAGTATTTT.

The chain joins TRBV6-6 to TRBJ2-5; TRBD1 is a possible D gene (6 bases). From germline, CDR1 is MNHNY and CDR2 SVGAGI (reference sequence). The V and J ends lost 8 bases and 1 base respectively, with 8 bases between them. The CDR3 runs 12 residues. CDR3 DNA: TGTGCCAGCGGGACACGCCAAGAGACCCAGTACTTC. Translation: CASGTRQETQYF.

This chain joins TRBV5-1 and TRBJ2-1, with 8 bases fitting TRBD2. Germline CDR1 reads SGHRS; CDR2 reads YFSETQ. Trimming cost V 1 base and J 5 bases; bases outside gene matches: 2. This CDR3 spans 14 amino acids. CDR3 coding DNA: TGCGCCAGCAGCTTGAGCGGGGGTGACAATGAGCAGTTCTTC. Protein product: CASSLSGGDNEQFF.

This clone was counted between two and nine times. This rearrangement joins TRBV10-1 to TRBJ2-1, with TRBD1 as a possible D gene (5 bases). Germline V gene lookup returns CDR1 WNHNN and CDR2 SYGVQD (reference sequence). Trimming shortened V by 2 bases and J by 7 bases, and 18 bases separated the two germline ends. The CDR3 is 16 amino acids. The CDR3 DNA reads TGCGCCAGCAGTGAGAATATGAACACCAGGGAAAATGAGCAGTTCTTC. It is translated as CASSENMNTRENEQFF.

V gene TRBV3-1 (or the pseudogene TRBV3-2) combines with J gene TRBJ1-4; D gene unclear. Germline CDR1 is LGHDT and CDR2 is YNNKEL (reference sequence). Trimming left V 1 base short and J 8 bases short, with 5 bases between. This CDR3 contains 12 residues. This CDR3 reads CASSQVEEKLFF. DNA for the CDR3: TGTGCCAGCAGCCAAGTAGAAGAAAAACTGTTTTTT.

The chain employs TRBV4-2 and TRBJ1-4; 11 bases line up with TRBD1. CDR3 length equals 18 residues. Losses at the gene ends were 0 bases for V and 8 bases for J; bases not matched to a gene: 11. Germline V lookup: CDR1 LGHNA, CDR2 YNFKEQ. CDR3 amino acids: CASSQERAGTGGKEKLFF. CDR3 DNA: TGTGCCAGCAGCCAAGAAAGGGCCGGGACAGGGGGTAAGGAAAAACTGTTTTTT.

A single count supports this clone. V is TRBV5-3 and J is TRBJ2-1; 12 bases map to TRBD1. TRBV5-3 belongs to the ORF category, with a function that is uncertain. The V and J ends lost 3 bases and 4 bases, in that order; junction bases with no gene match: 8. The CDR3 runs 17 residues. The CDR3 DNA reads TGTGCCAGAAGCTGGCGGGGGGACAGGGGGCTATACAATGAGCAGTTCTTC. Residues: CARSWRGDRGLYNEQFF.

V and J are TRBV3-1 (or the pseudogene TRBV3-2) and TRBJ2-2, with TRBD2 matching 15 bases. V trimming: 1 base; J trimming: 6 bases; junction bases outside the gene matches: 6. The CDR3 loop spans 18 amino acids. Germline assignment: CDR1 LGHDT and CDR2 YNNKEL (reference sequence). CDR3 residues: CASSQALGTSGGSGELFF. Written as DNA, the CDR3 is TGTGCCAGCAGCCAAGCCTTGGGGACTAGCGGGGGGTCCGGGGAGCTGTTTTTT.

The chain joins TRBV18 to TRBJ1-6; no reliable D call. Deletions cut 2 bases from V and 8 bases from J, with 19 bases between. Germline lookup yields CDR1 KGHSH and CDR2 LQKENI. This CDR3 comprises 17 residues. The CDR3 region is CASSPTFADNWDSPLHF. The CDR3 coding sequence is TGTGCCAGCTCACCAACGTTCGCGGATAATTGGGATTCACCCCTCCACTTT.

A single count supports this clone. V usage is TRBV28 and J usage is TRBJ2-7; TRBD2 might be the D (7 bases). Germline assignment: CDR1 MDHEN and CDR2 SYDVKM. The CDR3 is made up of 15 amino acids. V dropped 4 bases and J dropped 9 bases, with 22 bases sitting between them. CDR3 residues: CASSSRGATLWGQYF. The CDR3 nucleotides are TGTGCCAGCAGTTCTCGGGGGGCCACCCTCTGGGGGCAGTACTTC.

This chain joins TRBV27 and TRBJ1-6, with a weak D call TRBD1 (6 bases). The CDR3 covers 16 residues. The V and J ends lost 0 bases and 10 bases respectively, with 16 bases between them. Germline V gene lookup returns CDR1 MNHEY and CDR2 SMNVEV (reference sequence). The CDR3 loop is CASSLSGLRGRSPLHF. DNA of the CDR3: TGTGCCAGCAGTTTATCGGGTCTCAGGGGACGATCACCCCTCCACTTT.

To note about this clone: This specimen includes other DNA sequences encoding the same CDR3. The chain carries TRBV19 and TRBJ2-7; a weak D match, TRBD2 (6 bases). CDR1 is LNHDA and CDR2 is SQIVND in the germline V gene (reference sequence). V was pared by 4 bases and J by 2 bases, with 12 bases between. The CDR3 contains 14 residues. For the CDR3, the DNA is TGTGCCAGTAGTAGGAGGGGAGACGCCTACGAGCAGTACTTC. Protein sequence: CASSRRGDAYEQYF.